The 20 T cell receptor beta chains reported below all come from one sample, sequenced in a study of blood T cell repertoires in COVID-19. The protocol was immunoSEQ multiplex PCR, while the TCRdb copy is restricted to in-frame clones and leaves out a portion. The sample contains approximately 36,000 clones, about 85% of which appear only once. Sequenced sample: peripheral blood. These TCRs come from a man in his sixties with acute or convalescent COVID-19.

This chain connects TRBV19 to TRBJ1-1; 8 bases match TRBD1. V lost 5 bases and J lost 4; bases outside the gene matches: 9. The length of the CDR3 is 15 residues. Germline V CDR1 and CDR2: LNHDA, SQIVND (reference sequence). The CDR3 DNA is TGTGCCAGTAGTCCCGGGACAGGAAGGTCCACTGAAGCTTTCTTT. As protein: CASSPGTGRSTEAFF.

This clone was counted between two and nine times. The chain carries TRBV24-1 and TRBJ1-2, with 8 nucleotides matching TRBD1. CDR3 size: 15 residues. The germline gives CDR1 KGHDR, CDR2 SFDVKD. V gave up 3 bases and J gave up 4 bases; unmatched junction bases: 6. This chain's CDR3 is CATSDPVDRGYGYTF. CDR3 nucleotides: TGTGCCACCAGTGATCCCGTCGACAGGGGCTATGGCTACACCTTC.

This chain uses TRBV19 with TRBJ2-1, with 9 bases aligning to TRBD2. This CDR3 spans 15 amino acids. CDR1 is LNHDA and CDR2 is SQIVND in the germline V gene (reference sequence). With V trimmed by 7 bases and J by 6 bases, 10 bases remained unmatched. The CDR3, as DNA: TGTGCCAGTACCCCAGGGACTAGCAGTAGCAATGAGCAGTTCTTC. Residues: CASTPGTSSSNEQFF. The whole variable domain, filled in from reference TRBV19 and TRBJ2-1, reads DGGITQSPKYLFRKEGQNVTLSCEQNLNHDAMYWYRQDPGQGLRLIYYSQIVNDFQKGDIAEGYSVSREKKESFPLTVTSAQKNPTAFYLCASTPGTSSSNEQFFGPGTRLTVL.

CDR3 loop: CASSIGRNPTGELFF. The CDR3 DNA reads as TGTGCCAGTAGTATAGGGCGGAACCCCACCGGGGAGCTGTTTTTT. The chain is built from TRBV19 and TRBJ2-2; D gene ambiguous. CDR3 length: 15 amino acids. Germline loops: CDR1 LNHDA, CDR2 SQIVND (reference sequence). The V gene lost 1 base and the J gene lost 4 bases, with 10 bases spanning the gap. The whole variable domain, filled in from reference TRBV19 and TRBJ2-2, reads DGGITQSPKYLFRKEGQNVTLSCEQNLNHDAMYWYRQDPGQGLRLIYYSQIVNDFQKGDIAEGYSVSREKKESFPLTVTSAQKNPTAFYLCASSIGRNPTGELFFGEGSRLTVL.

The V and J genes are TRBV5-1 and TRBJ2-7, with TRBD2 as a possible D gene (5 bases). The germline gives CDR1 SGHRS, CDR2 YFSETQ. CDR3 length equals 14 residues. Trimming took 5 bases from V and 1 from J, leaving 13 bases between them. The CDR3 spells CASRPRTESYEQYF. The CDR3 bases are TGCGCCAGCAGGCCTCGGACTGAGTCCTACGAGCAGTACTTC. The full variable domain, in which reference TRBV5-1 and TRBJ2-7 provide the parts outside the CDR3, is KAGVTQTPRYLIKTRGQQVTLSCSPISGHRSVSWYQQTPGQGLQFLFEYFSETQRNKGNFPGRFSGRQFSNSRSEMNVSTLELGDSALYLCASRPRTESYEQYFGPGTRLTVT.

The rearrangement joins TRBV29-1 to TRBJ1-2, with TRBD1 as a possible D gene (6 bases). Germline assignment: CDR1 SQVTM and CDR2 ANQGSEA. The CDR3 runs 14 residues. V was shortened by 3 bases and J by 8 bases, with 19 bases between the two germline ends. CDR3 in DNA: TGCAGCGTTGATATTATCGACACAGGGCTGGGCTACACCTTC. It specifies CSVDIIDTGLGYTF.

V and J are TRBV5-1 and TRBJ2-7; D is unresolved. Looked up from germline, CDR1 is SGHRS and CDR2 is YFSETQ. V was cut by 5 bases and J by 0 bases, with 9 bases left in between. This CDR3 region has 13 residues. CDR3 sequence reads: CASRTGSSYEQYF. The CDR3 nucleotides read TGCGCCAGCAGAACCGGTAGCTCCTACGAGCAGTACTTC.

V gene TRBV9 combines with J gene TRBJ2-2; D uncertain. The CDR3 has 13 amino acids. The V and J ends lost 0 bases and 7 bases respectively, with 7 bases between them. The germline V gene has CDR1 SGDLS and CDR2 YYNGEE. The CDR3: CASSVGGVGELFF. The CDR3, as DNA: TGTGCCAGCAGCGTAGGAGGTGTCGGGGAGCTGTTTTTT.

The V and J genes are TRBV6-5 and TRBJ2-3; D is unresolved. This CDR3 contains 16 residues. Trimming pared 0 bases from V and 2 bases from J, leaving 12 bases between. From germline, CDR1 is MNHEY and CDR2 SVGAGI. The DNA for the CDR3 is TGTGCCAGCAGTTACTCTTACAGTACTGACACAGATACGCAGTATTTT. This codes for CASSYSYSTDTDTQYF.

The rearrangement links TRBV11-3 to TRBJ2-3; TRBD2 matches 12 bases. The CDR3 covers 18 residues. Germline V gene sequence: CDR1 SGHNT, CDR2 YENEEA. J lost 3 bases, V lost 4 bases, and 11 bases had no gene match. CDR3 bases: TGTGCCAGCAGCTGGGGGCTGGGACTAGCGGGTTTAACAGATACGCAGTATTTT. Encoded protein: CASSWGLGLAGLTDTQYF.

The rearrangement links TRBV4-1 to TRBJ1-5; no clear D. The CDR3 contains 15 residues. In germline, CDR1 is MGHRA, CDR2 YSYEKL. The V gene lost 0 bases and the J gene lost 1 base, with 7 bases spanning the gap. The CDR3 reads CASSQDSASNQPQHF. The DNA of the CDR3 is TGCGCCAGCAGCCAAGACAGCGCCAGCAATCAGCCCCAGCATTTT.

This chain uses TRBV11-2 with TRBJ1-2; TRBD1 matches 7 bases. The ends lost 5 bases at V and 4 bases at J; junction bases unmatched: 13. The germline V gene has CDR1 SGHAT and CDR2 FQNNGV. The CDR3 covers 16 residues. In nucleotides, the CDR3 is TGTGCCAGCAGCCCCCGGGGAGGCAGGGGGACCTATGGCTACACCTTC. It is translated as CASSPRGGRGTYGYTF.

The chain recombines TRBV5-1 with TRBJ2-5; D uncertain. The germline V gene encodes CDR1 SGHRS and CDR2 YFSETQ. Trimming left V 1 base short and J 4 bases short, with 8 bases between. There are 13 residues in the CDR3. The CDR3 loop is CASSLRPGETQYF. The CDR3 DNA follows: TGCGCCAGCAGCTTGAGACCGGGAGAGACCCAGTACTTC.

The chain employs TRBV15 and TRBJ1-1; no clear D gene. Trimming stripped 1 base from V and 1 base from J, with 13 bases between. The germline CDR1 and CDR2 sequences are LNHNV and YYDKDF (reference sequence). The CDR3 sequence is 16 residues long. The CDR3 region has the DNA TGTGCCACCAGCAGAGGAGGAGGTGATGGGAACACTGAAGCTTTCTTT. Protein sequence: CATSRGGGDGNTEAFF.

This sequence joins TRBV9 and TRBJ2-4; D is possibly TRBD2 (6 bases). Germline V CDR1 and CDR2: SGDLS, YYNGEE. V was pared by 0 bases and J by 7 bases, with 14 bases between. The length of the CDR3 is 15 residues. The CDR3 is CASSVDAFGGNIQYF. The CDR3 coding sequence is TGTGCCAGCAGCGTAGACGCTTTTGGGGGGAACATTCAGTACTTC.

The chain links TRBV4-3 to TRBJ2-1; tentative D call: TRBD2 (5 bases). This CDR3 has 15 residues. Deletions cut 5 bases from V and 2 bases from J, with 13 bases between. Germline CDR1 LGHNA, CDR2 YSLEER. This CDR3 reads CASSLSSGPYNEQFF. The CDR3, as DNA: TGCGCCAGCAGCTTGTCGAGCGGCCCCTACAATGAGCAGTTCTTC.

The chain has TRBV7-6 and TRBJ2-1; 7 bases fit TRBD2. V trimming: 1 base; J trimming: 5 bases; junction bases outside the gene matches: 17. In germline, CDR1 is SGHVS, CDR2 FNYEAQ. The CDR3 spans 19 residues. CDR3 sequence reads: CASSLVAGSGLAVNNEQFF. The CDR3 DNA follows: TGTGCCAGCAGCTTAGTGGCAGGAAGCGGGCTAGCGGTAAACAATGAGCAGTTCTTC.

The sample holds a few counts of this clone. The chain couples TRBV7-8 to TRBJ1-5; the D is unclear. The CDR3 sequence is 13 residues long. Per the germline V gene, CDR1 is SGHVS and CDR2 is FQNEAQ. V lost 1 base and J 7 bases, leaving 8 bases between the germline ends. The CDR3 DNA follows: TGTGCCAGCAGCTTAGGTTCGTCGCAGCCCCAGCATTTT. It translates to CASSLGSSQPQHF.

J is TRBJ1-2 and V is TRBV30; 7 bases fit TRBD1. This CDR3 is built from 15 residues. Germline-derived CDR1 and CDR2 are GTSNPN and SVGIG (reference sequence). V lost 4 bases to trimming and J lost 3 bases; unmatched junction nucleotides: 11. This CDR3 reads CAWKYPGQNYYGYTF. The CDR3 DNA sequence: TGTGCCTGGAAATATCCGGGACAGAACTACTATGGCTACACCTTC.

This rearrangement joins TRBV4-2 to TRBJ1-2; D uncertain. The germline V and J ends were trimmed by 7 bases and 2 bases, with 17 bases remaining between them. The CDR3 spans 15 residues. Germline V CDR1 and CDR2: LGHNA, YNFKEQ. The CDR3 is CASTRSEGFNYGYTF. CDR3 sequence (DNA): TGTGCCAGCACCAGGTCCGAGGGCTTCAACTATGGCTACACCTTC.